This T cell receptor (beta chain) was documented in a study of blood T cells in healthy people across ages. Sample-barcoded 5' priming and a J-beta primer mix drove a second PCR of about 6 to 11 cycles. MiXCR was run by TCRdb on the 5' RACE reads, yielding one entry per CDR3 protein. The profile shows hundreds of thousands of distinct CDR3 sequences, approximately 22% of them singletons. Only a few counts were recorded for this clonotype. At least 5 micrograms of total RNA were extracted per sample. The CDR3 sequence is 12 residues long. CDR1 is MDHEN and CDR2 is SYDVKM in the germline V gene. Trimming stripped 1 base from V and 8 bases from J, with 3 bases between.

This TCR came from a man between 65 and 80 years old in good health. This chain links TRBV28 with TRBJ1-6; D remains ambiguous. Material: blood. CDR3 in DNA: TGTGCCAGCAGTTTATTTTATTCACCCCTCCACTTT. Translated: CASSLFYSPLHF.